These 14 T cell receptor beta chains were all obtained from the same sample, sequenced in a study of cytomegalovirus exposure and HLA in healthy donors. PCR involved 60 Vbeta and 13 Jbeta primers. Sequencing used immunoSEQ multiplex PCR; TCRdb keeps in-frame clones, though not all of them. The data contain about 130,000 clones, roughly four fifths of them singletons. The sequenced sample consisted of PBMCs. The receptors were gathered from a boy between 2 and 10 years old in good health and CMV-seronegative.

This clone was counted a single time. CDR3 in amino acids: CSVALLGSYEQYF. CDR3 nucleotides: TGCAGCGTTGCACTGCTAGGTTCCTACGAGCAGTACTTC. The rearrangement links TRBV29-1 to TRBJ2-7; D is uncertain. The V and J ends lost 4 bases and 1 base respectively, with 11 bases between them. This CDR3 region has 13 residues. CDR1 is SQVTM and CDR2 is ANQGSEA in the germline V gene.

The chain is built from TRBV5-4 and TRBJ1-2; D ambiguous. There are 14 residues in the CDR3. The V end lost 0 bases, the J end lost 5 bases, and 11 bases lay between the germline ends. Germline CDR1 reads SGHNT; CDR2 reads YYREEE (reference sequence). CDR3 in DNA: TGTGCCAGCAGCTTGGGGGCAGATGGATATGGCTACACCTTC. Translation: CASSLGADGYGYTF.

CDR3 nucleotide sequence: TGTGCCAGCAGCTTAGGTGACAGTAATTCACAGCCCCAGCATTTT. The encoded protein is CASSLGDSNSQPQHF. V and J are TRBV7-9 and TRBJ1-5; D is perhaps TRBD1 (5 bases). Germline CDR1 SEHNR, CDR2 FQNEAQ (reference sequence). The CDR3 has 15 amino acids. V lost 1 base and J lost 7, with 14 bases in between.

This clone was observed a few times. The chain links TRBV6-5 to TRBJ1-2; D unclear. CDR3 length equals 12 residues. Germline V gene data show CDR1 as MNHEY and CDR2 as SVGAGI. Between the trimmed V and J ends, which lost 2 bases and 4 bases, there was a span of 5 bases. CDR3 amino acids: CASSYGRYGYTF. In nucleotides, the CDR3 is TGTGCCAGCAGTTACGGCCGCTATGGCTACACCTTC.

V and J are TRBV30 and TRBJ2-7; weak D call: TRBD1 (5 bases). Trimming left V 3 bases short and J 8 bases short, with 11 bases between. CDR3 length: 11 residues. Germline V gene sequence: CDR1 GTSNPN, CDR2 SVGIG (reference sequence). The CDR3 DNA sequence: TGTGCCTGGAGCCCCGACAGAAAGCAGTACTTC. It is translated as CAWSPDRKQYF.

V gene TRBV5-4 combines with J gene TRBJ1-2, with TRBD1 identical over 8 bases. The CDR3 runs 17 residues. The ends lost 0 bases at V and 8 bases at J; junction bases unmatched: 15. CDR1 is SGHNT and CDR2 is YYREEE in the germline V gene (reference sequence). The CDR3 sequence: CASSLDSRRGHLRGYTF. The CDR3 region has the DNA TGTGCCAGCAGCTTGGATAGTCGCAGGGGGCATTTGAGAGGCTACACCTTC.

The V gene is TRBV27, the J gene TRBJ2-7; 9 bases map to TRBD1. The CDR3 loop spans 14 amino acids. V lost 5 bases, J lost 4 bases, and 6 bases stayed unmatched. Germline assignment: CDR1 MNHEY and CDR2 SMNVEV (reference sequence). CDR3 loop: CASSAGTGRYEQYF. CDR3 sequence (DNA): TGTGCCAGCAGTGCCGGGACAGGGAGGTACGAGCAGTACTTC.

The chain uses TRBV4-3 and TRBJ1-4; 9 bases match TRBD1. Germline V gene sequence: CDR1 LGHNA, CDR2 YSLEER. With V trimmed by 8 bases and J by 8 bases, 9 bases remained unmatched. The CDR3 is 14 residues long. CDR3 protein: CASGIQGAGEKLFF. The CDR3 nucleotides read TGCGCCAGCGGAATACAGGGGGCAGGAGAAAAACTGTTTTTT.

The chain links TRBV18 to TRBJ1-2; TRBD1 agrees at 7 bases. The CDR3 runs to 14 residues. Germline-derived CDR1 and CDR2 are KGHSH and LQKENI. V lost 5 bases and J lost 8; bases outside the gene matches: 11. CDR3 bases: TGTGCCAGCTCAACGGGACAGAGGGTAGAGGGCTACACCTTC. Its translation: CASSTGQRVEGYTF.

This clone was seen a single time. This chain links TRBV29-1 with TRBJ2-7; D uncertain. CDR1 and CDR2 (germline): SQVTM, ANQGSEA. The germline V and J ends were trimmed by 6 bases and 0 bases, with 12 bases remaining between them. CDR3 length: 13 residues. The CDR3: CSVASELSYEQYF. DNA for the CDR3: TGCAGCGTGGCGAGCGAGCTCTCCTACGAGCAGTACTTC.

This chain connects TRBV9 to TRBJ2-3, with TRBD1 matching over 9 bases. J lost 4 bases, V lost 1 base, and 7 bases had no gene match. The germline gives CDR1 SGDLS, CDR2 YYNGEE. This CDR3 region has 16 residues. The CDR3, as DNA: TGTGCCAGCAGCGTATCCGGGACAGGGAAGGCAGATACGCAGTATTTT. It is translated as CASSVSGTGKADTQYF.

The chain is built from TRBV6-6 and TRBJ2-2; D may be TRBD2 (5 bases). CDR1 and CDR2 (germline): MNHNY, SVGAGI (reference sequence). V shed 7 bases and J shed 3 bases, with 15 bases lying between them. The CDR3 totals 15 residues. CDR3 in amino acids: CASTPRTPYTGELFF. The CDR3 nucleotides read TGTGCCAGCACCCCTCGGACTCCCTACACCGGGGAGCTGTTTTTT.

This chain links TRBV19 with TRBJ2-6; D is undetermined. Trimming cost V 6 bases and J 2 bases, with 14 bases left between them. The CDR3 length is 16 residues. In germline, CDR1 is LNHDA, CDR2 SQIVND (reference sequence). CDR3 DNA: TGTGCCAGTAGCGACCCAGGTGGCGCTGGGGCCAACGTCCTGACTTTC. It specifies CASSDPGGAGANVLTF.

V and J are TRBV25-1 and TRBJ2-6; 7 nucleotides agree with TRBD2. V gave up 3 bases and J gave up 0 bases; unmatched junction bases: 8. The germline gives CDR1 MGHDK, CDR2 SYGVNS. The CDR3 totals 18 residues. In DNA form, the CDR3 reads TGTGCCAGCAGTGATCCCCGGGAGGACCTCTCTGGGGCCAACGTCCTGACTTTC. This encodes CASSDPREDLSGANVLTF.